One and the same sample provided the 15 T cell receptor beta chains below, sequenced in a study of vaccination and CD4 T cells after COVID-19. Antigens for these TCRs are unknown. Cultured CD4+ T cell DNA was sequenced using the Oncomine TCR Beta short-read assay. One entry per CDR3 protein results from TCRdb running MiXCR on the PCR reads. The table records around 13,000 distinct CDR3 sequences, 27% of them present only once. Sample treatment: roughly ten-day PBMC culture with coronavirus spike peptide pools or control peptides (ViraFEST assay). Specimen: CD4+ T cells from blood, cultured in vitro. Receptors were obtained from a human donor who had recovered from COVID-19.

This clonotype was counted a single time. This rearrangement joins TRBV11-2 to TRBJ2-1; 14 nucleotides match TRBD2. This CDR3 has 15 residues. Germline V lookup: CDR1 SGHAT, CDR2 FQNNGV. Trimming took 8 bases from V and 4 from J; bases not matched to a gene: 4. The CDR3 region has the DNA TGTGCCAGCGCGGGACTAGCGGGGGATTACAATGAGCAGTTCTTC. The encoded protein is CASAGLAGDYNEQFF.

This clonotype was observed a handful of times. V is TRBV11-3 and J is TRBJ2-2; maybe TRBD2 (6 bases). V was trimmed by 1 base and J by 1 base, leaving 7 bases between them. CDR1 SGHNT and CDR2 YENEEA come from the germline V gene. The CDR3 totals 15 residues. CDR3 DNA sequence: TGTGCCAGCAGCTTAGGACTAGTGAACACCGGGGAGCTGTTTTTT. It translates to CASSLGLVNTGELFF.

There are a few counts of this clonotype. V and J are TRBV10-2 and TRBJ2-5; 10 positions match TRBD2. CDR3 length: 16 amino acids. Germline CDR1 is WSHSY and CDR2 is SAAADI. With V trimmed by 3 bases and J by 4 bases, 8 bases remained unmatched. The CDR3 is CASSDPAGGLRETQYF. CDR3 in DNA: TGCGCCAGCAGTGACCCAGCGGGGGGGCTAAGAGAGACCCAGTACTTC.

The chain combines TRBV25-1 with TRBJ2-5; a weak D match, TRBD2 (6 bases). The germline CDR1 and CDR2 sequences are MGHDK and SYGVNS. There are 15 residues in the CDR3. The ends were cut back, 5 bases at V and 1 base at J, with 14 bases in the middle. The CDR3 DNA is TGTGCCAGCAGTTCTCAAGGAGGGCCCCAAGAGACCCAGTACTTC. Its protein product is CASSSQGGPQETQYF.

This clonotype has just a few counts. This chain uses TRBV6-1 with TRBJ1-2; D is ambiguous. In germline, CDR1 is MNHNS, CDR2 SASEGT. V was clipped by 0 bases and J by 4 bases, with 0 bases between them. CDR3 length: 11 residues. The CDR3 region is CASSEAYGYTF. The CDR3 bases are TGTGCCAGCAGTGAAGCCTATGGCTACACCTTC.

The table lists this clonotype with a few counts. The V and J genes are TRBV6-1 and TRBJ2-4, with 10 bases that match TRBD1. Germline trimming cut 6 bases from V and 8 bases from J; bases unmatched to any gene: 10. The CDR3 consists of 15 residues. Germline values: CDR1 MNHNS, CDR2 SASEGT. The CDR3 region has the DNA TGTGCCAGCAGAGCGGGACAGGGGCTTCTTTACATTCAGTACTTC. Translating gives CASRAGQGLLYIQYF.

This chain uses TRBV18 with TRBJ1-1; 7 bases align to TRBD1. The CDR3 is 13 residues long. Germline CDR1 reads KGHSH; CDR2 reads LQKENI. With V trimmed by 5 bases and J by 3 bases, 3 bases remained unmatched. CDR3 loop: CASSFDRDTEAFF. Here the CDR3 DNA reads TGTGCCAGCTCATTCGACAGGGACACTGAAGCTTTCTTT.

This clonotype was counted a few times. The V and J genes are TRBV10-3 and TRBJ2-3; TRBD2 matches 13 bases. The CDR3 has 16 residues. CDR1 is ENHRY and CDR2 is SYGVKD in the germline V gene. With V trimmed by 5 bases and J by 6 bases, 8 bases remained unmatched. The CDR3 DNA reads as TGTGCCATCAGTCGCACTAGCGGGGGGGCCGGGGATACGCAGTATTTT. Its translation: CAISRTSGGAGDTQYF.

The J gene is TRBJ1-1, the V gene TRBV6-2 or TRBV6-3; D is unresolved. The CDR3 has 12 residues. Trimming cost V 6 bases and J 1 base, with 6 bases left between them. CDR1 is MNHEY and CDR2 is SVGEGT in the germline V gene. The CDR3 here is CASRVRNTEAFF. CDR3 nucleotide sequence: TGTGCCAGCAGGGTGAGGAACACTGAAGCTTTCTTT.

There are a few counts of this clonotype. The V and J genes are TRBV20-1 and TRBJ2-7; tentatively, D is TRBD2 (7 bases). V gave up 3 bases and J gave up 7 bases, with 22 bases separating them. Germline CDR1 and CDR2: DFQATT and SNEGSKA (reference sequence). The CDR3 is 15 amino acids. CDR3 nucleotides: TGCAGTGCTAGTTTAAGGGACGGGGGGCCTCTAGAGCAGTACTTC. This encodes CSASLRDGGPLEQYF.

V and J are TRBV10-3 and TRBJ2-3; 7 bases match TRBD1. V shed 6 bases and J 1 base; nucleotides not matched to a gene: 7. The CDR3 loop spans 15 amino acids. Germline V gives CDR1 ENHRY, CDR2 SYGVKD. CDR3 sequence reads: CAISLQGKGTDTQYF. The DNA of the CDR3 is TGTGCCATCAGCCTACAGGGGAAGGGCACAGATACGCAGTATTTT.

The chain uses TRBV11-2 and TRBJ1-6; TRBD1 agrees at 8 bases. The ends lost 1 base at V and 0 bases at J; junction bases unmatched: 8. The CDR3 runs to 19 residues. Germline V CDR1 and CDR2: SGHAT, FQNNGV. CDR3: CASSLGGTGGSSYNSPLHF. Written as DNA, the CDR3 is TGTGCCAGCAGCTTAGGGGGAACAGGGGGGAGCTCCTATAATTCACCCCTCCACTTT.

V usage is TRBV4-1 and J usage is TRBJ1-5; D may be TRBD1 (6 bases). Per the germline V gene, CDR1 is MGHRA and CDR2 is YSYEKL. The V end was cut by 0 bases, the J end by 5 bases, with 11 bases between. CDR3 length: 15 residues. The CDR3: CASSQDMQGYQPQHF. In DNA, the CDR3 is TGCGCCAGCAGCCAAGATATGCAGGGGTATCAGCCCCAGCATTTT.

This clonotype has a handful of counts. The V call is TRBV12-5, the J call TRBJ2-1, with D unresolved. Deletions cut 0 bases from V and 0 bases from J, with 12 bases between. The CDR3 sequence is 17 residues long. Germline CDR1 and CDR2: LGHNT and FRNRAP. The CDR3 loop reads CASGLVVVGSSYNEQFF. The DNA for the CDR3 is TGTGCTAGTGGTTTGGTAGTGGTCGGAAGCTCCTACAATGAGCAGTTCTTC.

This chain links TRBV12-3 or TRBV12-4 with TRBJ2-3, with TRBD1 matching over 8 bases. V trimming: 6 bases; J trimming: 4 bases; junction bases outside the gene matches: 3. The CDR3 totals 13 residues. CDR3: CASRKQGADTQYF. The CDR3 coding sequence is TGTGCCAGCAGAAAACAGGGGGCAGATACGCAGTATTTT.